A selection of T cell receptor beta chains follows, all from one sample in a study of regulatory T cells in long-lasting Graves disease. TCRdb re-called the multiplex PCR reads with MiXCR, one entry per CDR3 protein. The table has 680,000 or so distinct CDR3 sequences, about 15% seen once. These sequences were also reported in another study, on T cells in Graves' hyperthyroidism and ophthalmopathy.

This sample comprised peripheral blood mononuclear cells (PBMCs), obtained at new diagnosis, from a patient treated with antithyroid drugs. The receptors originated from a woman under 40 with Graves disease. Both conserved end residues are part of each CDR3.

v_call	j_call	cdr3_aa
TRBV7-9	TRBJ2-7	CASSLSPDEQYF
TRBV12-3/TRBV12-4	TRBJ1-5	CASSLGWGRGGNQPQHF
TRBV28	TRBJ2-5	CASRGRVVSNGYQETQYF
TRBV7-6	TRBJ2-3	CASSSGDRGLDTQYF
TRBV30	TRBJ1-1	CAWGRADTEAFF
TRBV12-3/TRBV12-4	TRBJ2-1	CASSIIAGGLSSYNEQFF
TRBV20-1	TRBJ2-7	CSNQMGGASYEQYF
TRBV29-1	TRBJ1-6	CSAREGEYNSPLHF
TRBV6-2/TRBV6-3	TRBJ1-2	CARGDSREGYTF
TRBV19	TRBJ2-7	CASSTGLAGDREQYF
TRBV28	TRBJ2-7	CASSLRPGSPGVEQYF
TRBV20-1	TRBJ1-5	CSARDRGQPQHF
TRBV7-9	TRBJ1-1	CASSLQGINTEAFF
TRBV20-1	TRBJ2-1	CSAETRPNEQFF
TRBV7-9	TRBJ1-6	CASSPFGVGNSPLHF
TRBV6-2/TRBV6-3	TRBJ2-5	CASSYSASLQETQYF
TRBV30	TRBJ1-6	CAWSSTGGSPLHF
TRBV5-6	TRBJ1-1	CASSREKRDILNTEAFF
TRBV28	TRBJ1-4	CASSLPTTNEKLFF
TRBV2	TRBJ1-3	CASSASEASGNTIYF
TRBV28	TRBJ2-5	CASSLQGTQYF
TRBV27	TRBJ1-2	CASRPGRVGYGYTF
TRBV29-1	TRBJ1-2	CSVVLEFYGYTF
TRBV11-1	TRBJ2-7	CASSRSRNYEQYF
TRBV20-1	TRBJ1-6	CSASMGAQGHDSPLHF
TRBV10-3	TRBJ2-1	CAISESGLAGYNEQFF
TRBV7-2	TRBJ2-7	CASSGGTTDLGTYEQYF
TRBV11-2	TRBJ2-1	CASSPVGRNEQFF
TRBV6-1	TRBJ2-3	CASSPSGSFTDTQYF
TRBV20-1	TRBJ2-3	CSALSGRAGADTQYF
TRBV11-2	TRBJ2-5	CASSRRGTADEETQYF
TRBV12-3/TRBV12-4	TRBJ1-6	CASSLAGLKDSPLHF